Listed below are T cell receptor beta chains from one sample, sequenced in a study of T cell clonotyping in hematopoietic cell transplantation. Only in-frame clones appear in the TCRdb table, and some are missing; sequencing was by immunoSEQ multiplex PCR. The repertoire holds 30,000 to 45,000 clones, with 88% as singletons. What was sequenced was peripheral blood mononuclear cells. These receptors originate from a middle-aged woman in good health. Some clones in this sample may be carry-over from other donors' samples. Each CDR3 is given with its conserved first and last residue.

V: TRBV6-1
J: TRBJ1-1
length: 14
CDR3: CASSDSGLGTEAFF

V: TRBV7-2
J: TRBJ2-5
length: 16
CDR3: CASSLKPINIGGTQYF

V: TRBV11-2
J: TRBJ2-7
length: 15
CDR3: CASSLGVSGAYEQYF

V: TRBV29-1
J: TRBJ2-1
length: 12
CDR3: CSVVTGYNEQFF

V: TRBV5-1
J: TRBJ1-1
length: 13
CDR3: CASSLGQGAKAFF

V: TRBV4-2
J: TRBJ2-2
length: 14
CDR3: CASSQVLNTGELFF

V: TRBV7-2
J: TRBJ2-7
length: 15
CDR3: CASSRSGEPTYEQYF

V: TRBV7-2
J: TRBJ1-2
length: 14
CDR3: CASSLGASAYGYTF

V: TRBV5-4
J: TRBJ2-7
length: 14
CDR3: CASSPGDRGYEQYF

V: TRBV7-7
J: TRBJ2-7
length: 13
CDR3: CASSPGSPYEQYF

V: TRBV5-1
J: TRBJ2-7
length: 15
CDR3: CASSPGQVLSYEQYF

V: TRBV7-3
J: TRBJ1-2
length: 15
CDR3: CASSPSGTVRHGYTF

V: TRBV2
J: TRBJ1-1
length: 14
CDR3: CASSRDTRNTEAFF

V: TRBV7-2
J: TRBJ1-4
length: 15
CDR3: CASSLTTAEGEKLFF

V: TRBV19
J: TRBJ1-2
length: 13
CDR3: CASSIRPEYGYTF

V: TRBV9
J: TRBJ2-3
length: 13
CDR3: CASGQVRTDTQYF

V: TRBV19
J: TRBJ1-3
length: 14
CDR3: CASHQGVYGNTIYF

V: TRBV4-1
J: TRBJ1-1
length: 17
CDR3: CASSPRIREPQNTEAFF

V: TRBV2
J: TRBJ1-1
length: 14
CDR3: CASSKDTANTEAFF

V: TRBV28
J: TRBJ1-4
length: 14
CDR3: CASRDAGGNEKLFF

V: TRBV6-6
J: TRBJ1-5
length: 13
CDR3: CASSYSWGQPQHF

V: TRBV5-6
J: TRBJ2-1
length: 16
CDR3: CASSLISTSGNGEQFF

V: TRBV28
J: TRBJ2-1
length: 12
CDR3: CASSSSIDEQFF

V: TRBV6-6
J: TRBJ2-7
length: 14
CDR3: CASSTQASGYEQYF

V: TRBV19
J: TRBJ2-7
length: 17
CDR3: CASSRAAIGGTGPEQYF

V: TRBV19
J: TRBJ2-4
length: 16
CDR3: CASSINRGPGQNIQYF

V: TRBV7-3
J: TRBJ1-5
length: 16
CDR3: CASSTTRHYSNQPQHF

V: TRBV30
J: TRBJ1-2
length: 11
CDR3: CAWSEGSGYTF

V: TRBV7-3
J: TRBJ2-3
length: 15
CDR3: CASSPGTGYTDTQYF

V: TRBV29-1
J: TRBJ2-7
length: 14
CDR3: CSVWGTGVTYEQYF

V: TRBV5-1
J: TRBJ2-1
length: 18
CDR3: CASALDPGLAGEDNEQFF

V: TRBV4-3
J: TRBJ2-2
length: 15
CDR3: CASSHRLALSGELFF